The 17 T cell receptor beta chains below were found in one sample sequenced in a study of control samples from healthy donors and cancer patients. The data were produced by immunoSEQ multiplex PCR, yet TCRdb's version contains in-frame clones alone and is incomplete. The sample shows 100,000 to 150,000 clones, 80% to 95% of them seen only once. The sample comprised blood. These receptors were obtained from a man aged 35 to 55 in good health.

The chain combines TRBV2 with TRBJ2-7, with 8 bases identical to TRBD1. V gave up 7 bases and J gave up 2 bases; unmatched junction bases: 4. The CDR3 extends over 13 amino acids. Germline V gene lookup returns CDR1 SNHLY and CDR2 FYNNEI. The CDR3 DNA sequence: TGTGCCAGCAAGCGGACAGGGCCCTACGAGCAGTACTTC. Its translation is CASKRTGPYEQYF.

The rearrangement joins TRBV5-1 to TRBJ1-1; TRBD1 aligns across 7 bases. This CDR3 is built from 15 residues. Germline V gene sequence: CDR1 SGHRS, CDR2 YFSETQ. J was trimmed by 8 bases and V by 4 bases; bases with no gene match: 14. CDR3 protein: CASSHGDRVVLEAFF. CDR3 nucleotides: TGCGCCAGCAGCCACGGCGACAGGGTTGTGCTAGAAGCTTTCTTT.

The rearrangement links TRBV29-1 to TRBJ2-3, with 12 bases matching TRBD1. The CDR3 sequence is 14 residues long. J gave up 3 bases and V 6 bases, and 4 bases lay outside the gene matches. The germline V gene has CDR1 SQVTM and CDR2 ANQGSEA. Here the CDR3 DNA reads TGCAGCGTGCCGGGACAGGGGGCAACAGATACGCAGTATTTT. The encoded protein is CSVPGQGATDTQYF.

This rearrangement joins TRBV18 to TRBJ2-5; 13 positions match TRBD2. This CDR3 is 16 amino acids long. CDR1 and CDR2 (germline): KGHSH, LQKENI. V gave up 3 bases and J gave up 5 bases; unmatched junction bases: 6. CDR3 region: CASSPRLAGGPETQYF. In DNA form, the CDR3 reads TGTGCCAGCTCACCTAGACTAGCGGGGGGCCCCGAGACCCAGTACTTC.

On this clone: Within the sample, other DNA sequences also encode this same CDR3. The chain is built from TRBV7-3 and TRBJ2-1; D unclear. The CDR3 loop spans 15 amino acids. Trimming pared 0 bases from V and 1 base from J, leaving 7 bases between. Germline CDR1 reads SGHTA; CDR2 reads FQGTGA. The CDR3 region has the DNA TGTGCCAGCAGCTTAACGGGCAGTTCCTACAATGAGCAGTTCTTC. Translated: CASSLTGSSYNEQFF.

The chain uses TRBV7-8 and TRBJ2-5; D gene unclear. This CDR3 is built from 15 residues. Germline assignment: CDR1 SGHVS and CDR2 FQNEAQ. Trimming took 5 bases from V and 5 from J, leaving 18 bases between them. The CDR3 nucleotides are TGTGCCAGCAGCGCCCGTAACGGGCGTTTGGAGACCCAGTACTTC. It specifies CASSARNGRLETQYF. The full variable domain, rest sourced from reference TRBV7-8 and TRBJ2-5, is GAGVSQSPRYKVAKRGQDVALRCDPISGHVSLFWYQQALGQGPEFLTYFQNEAQLDKSGLPSDRFFAERPEGSVSTLKIQRTQQEDSAVYLCASSARNGRLETQYFGPGTRLLVL.

This chain connects TRBV5-1 to TRBJ2-5; 10 bases match TRBD1. The CDR3 runs to 15 residues. The germline gives CDR1 SGHRS, CDR2 YFSETQ. V dropped 4 bases and J dropped 7; count of bases not matched to a gene: 10. The CDR3 coding sequence is TGCGCCAGCAGCCCGGGGGACAGGGGATCCGGGACCCAGTACTTC. This translates into CASSPGDRGSGTQYF.

The chain uses TRBV6-1 and TRBJ2-3, with D unresolved. The germline CDR1 and CDR2 sequences are MNHNS and SASEGT. This CDR3 contains 16 residues. The V end lost 2 bases, the J end lost 0 bases, and 12 bases lay between the germline ends. DNA for the CDR3: TGTGCCAGCAGTGAAAGCGTCATCTCTAGCACAGATACGCAGTATTTT. This encodes CASSESVISSTDTQYF.

The chain has TRBV11-2 and TRBJ2-5; 10 bases agree with TRBD2. With 4 bases clipped from V and 5 bases from J, the junction kept 13 bases outside the gene matches. Germline V gene data show CDR1 as SGHAT and CDR2 as FQNNGV. The CDR3 is 17 residues long. CDR3 amino acids: CASSSGASGGYGETQYF. The DNA for the CDR3 is TGTGCCAGCAGCTCCGGCGCTAGCGGGGGCTACGGGGAGACCCAGTACTTC.

In this sample, this clone turned up once. The rearrangement joins TRBV6-5 to TRBJ2-2; D is perhaps TRBD2 (6 bases). Per germline, CDR1 MNHEY and CDR2 SVGAGI. The germline V and J ends were trimmed by 4 bases and 7 bases, with 7 bases remaining between them. The CDR3 extends over 12 amino acids. The CDR3 nucleotides are TGTGCCAGCAGTTCGCGGGGCGGGGAGCTGTTTTTT. Protein sequence: CASSSRGGELFF.

This clone was seen just once. The V gene is TRBV5-1, the J gene TRBJ1-5; 9 nucleotides line up with TRBD1. Looked up from germline, CDR1 is SGHRS and CDR2 is YFSETQ. This CDR3 comprises 15 residues. V lost 3 bases and J lost 3; bases outside the gene matches: 4. CDR3 nucleotide sequence: TGCGCCAGCAGCTCAGGGGACAGGGACAATCAGCCCCAGCATTTT. This encodes CASSSGDRDNQPQHF.

V usage is TRBV10-3 and J usage is TRBJ2-1, with 15 bases lining up with TRBD2. With 2 bases clipped from V and 4 bases from J, the junction kept 3 bases outside the gene matches. The CDR3 extends over 17 amino acids. CDR1 and CDR2 from the germline V gene are ENHRY and SYGVKD. CDR3 nucleotide sequence: TGTGCCATCAGTGAGACGGGACTAGCGGGGGGTTACAATGAGCAGTTCTTC. It yields the protein CAISETGLAGGYNEQFF.

The rearrangement uses TRBV5-5 and TRBJ2-7; D gene ambiguous. The length of the CDR3 is 11 residues. Germline loops: CDR1 SGHKS, CDR2 YYEKEE (reference sequence). Trimming took off 4 bases at V and 3 bases at J, with 5 bases between the two ends. Here the CDR3 reads CASSDLYEQYF. For the CDR3, the DNA is TGTGCCAGCAGCGATCTCTACGAGCAGTACTTC. The whole variable domain, remainder taken from reference TRBV5-5 and TRBJ2-7, is DAGVTQSPTHLIKTRGQQVTLRCSPISGHKSVSWYQQVLGQGPQFIFQYYEKEERGRGNFPDRFSARQFPNYSSELNVNALLLGDSALYLCASSDLYEQYFGPGTRLTVT.

The chain carries TRBV5-1 and TRBJ1-1; D might be TRBD1 (6 bases). CDR3 size: 15 residues. Germline CDR1 is SGHRS and CDR2 is YFSETQ. With 0 bases removed from V and 4 bases from J, the gap between germline ends came to 13 bases. The CDR3 sequence is CASSLGTAEGTEAFF. In DNA form, the CDR3 reads TGCGCCAGCAGCTTGGGGACAGCGGAGGGCACTGAAGCTTTCTTT.

Of note for this clone: The junction shows a germline mismatch at one end, possibly a read error. The chain uses TRBV5-1 and TRBJ2-7; D could derive from TRBD1 or TRBD2 (5 bases each). The CDR3 contains 12 residues. From germline, CDR1 is SGHRS and CDR2 YFSETQ. CDR3 amino acids: CASSLAGTPTYF. The CDR3 DNA is TGCGCCAGCAGCTTGGCAGGGACGCCGACCTATTTC.

The chain has TRBV13 and TRBJ2-2, with 8 bases that match TRBD1. Germline V gives CDR1 PRHDT, CDR2 FYEKMQ (reference sequence). The CDR3 totals 17 residues. V was clipped by 6 bases and J by 4 bases; unmatched bases: 13. CDR3 residues: CASSTYRGAGGTGELFF. CDR3 nucleotide sequence: TGTGCCAGCAGTACATACAGGGGGGCAGGGGGCACCGGGGAGCTGTTTTTT.

This chain joins TRBV5-1 and TRBJ2-7, with TRBD2 matching 8 bases. The germline CDR1 and CDR2 sequences are SGHRS and YFSETQ. This CDR3 is 15 amino acids long. J was trimmed by 5 bases and V by 0 bases; bases with no gene match: 7. In DNA form, the CDR3 reads TGCGCCAGCAGCTTGGTTCCGGGGGGGTCCGACGAGCAGTACTTC. The encoded protein is CASSLVPGGSDEQYF.